Below are 23 T cell receptor beta chains sequenced from a single sample in a study of cytotoxic CD8 clonotypes in ibrutinib-treated CLL. Assay used: immunoSEQ multiplex PCR; TCRdb lists only in-frame clones, some missing. The sample has about 160,000 clones, 70% to 85% seen once. The material was PBMCs, obtained after 12 months of ibrutinib treatment. The receptors were gathered from a human donor with chronic lymphocytic leukemia.

The V gene is TRBV5-1, the J gene TRBJ1-1, with TRBD1 matching 9 bases. The CDR3 runs 15 residues. J gave up 7 bases and V 4 bases, and 11 bases lay outside the gene matches. CDR1 is SGHRS, CDR2 YFSETQ, per germline. CDR3 in DNA: TGCGCCAGCAGCCTGCAAGGGACAGGGTTTGGTGAAGCTTTCTTT. As protein: CASSLQGTGFGEAFF.

This clone has only a few counts. The chain uses TRBV27 and TRBJ2-2, with D unresolved. Trimming shortened V by 4 bases and J by 6 bases, and 6 bases separated the two germline ends. Germline CDR1 and CDR2: MNHEY and SMNVEV (reference sequence). The CDR3 runs to 12 residues. CDR3 nucleotides: TGTGCCAGCAGTTGGACGTCCGGGGAGCTGTTTTTT. It translates to CASSWTSGELFF.

The chain has TRBV7-3 and TRBJ2-2; either TRBD1 or TRBD2 may fit D (5 bases each). Germline CDR1 SGHTA, CDR2 FQGTGA. With 5 bases removed from V and 5 bases from J, the gap between germline ends came to 18 bases. This CDR3 spans 16 amino acids. The CDR3 DNA follows: TGTGCCAGCAGCCCGGGACGCCTAAGGGATACCGGGGAGCTGTTTTTT. It encodes CASSPGRLRDTGELFF.

This chain links TRBV5-5 with TRBJ1-1; 10 bases agree with TRBD1. CDR3 length: 13 amino acids. Per the germline V gene, CDR1 is SGHKS and CDR2 is YYEKEE (reference sequence). The ends lost 3 bases at V and 6 bases at J; junction bases unmatched: 2. CDR3: CASSYGQGAEAFF. The CDR3 coding sequence is TGTGCCAGCAGCTACGGACAGGGGGCTGAAGCTTTCTTT.

The rearrangement links TRBV2 to TRBJ2-7; 9 bases align to TRBD1. The CDR3 loop spans 13 amino acids. Per germline, CDR1 SNHLY and CDR2 FYNNEI. V was clipped by 7 bases and J by 4 bases; unmatched bases: 5. The CDR3: CASKGQGWYEQYF. DNA of the CDR3: TGTGCCAGCAAGGGACAGGGTTGGTACGAGCAGTACTTC.

Here the CDR3 DNA reads TGCAGCGCCCTATTGGGGGTTTATGGGGGTGGTGCAGGAAAACTGTTTTTT. The encoded protein is CSALLGVYGGGAGKLFF. J is TRBJ1-4 and V is TRBV29-1, with D possibly TRBD1 on 5 matching bases. This CDR3 spans 17 amino acids. Trimming took off 7 bases at V and 10 bases at J, with 31 bases between the two ends. The germline CDR1 and CDR2 sequences are SQVTM and ANQGSEA. Drawing the rest from reference TRBV29-1 and TRBJ1-4, the complete variable domain is SAVISQKPSRDICQRGTSLTIQCQVDSQVTMMFWYRQQPGQSLTLIATANQGSEATYESGFVIDKFPISRPNLTFSTLTVSNMSPEDSSIYLCSALLGVYGGGAGKLFFGSGTQLSVL.

V is TRBV18 and J is TRBJ2-2; D gene ambiguous. This CDR3 has 14 residues. Trimming cost V 2 bases and J 7 bases, with 11 bases left between them. Germline CDR1 and CDR2: KGHSH and LQKENI. The CDR3: CASSPYPLGGELFF. As DNA, the CDR3 is TGTGCCAGCTCACCATATCCTCTTGGCGGGGAGCTGTTTTTT.

As concerns this clone: Within the sample, other DNA sequences also encode this same CDR3. The chain recombines TRBV7-2 with TRBJ2-5, with D tentatively TRBD2 (6 bases). CDR3 length: 13 amino acids. Germline values: CDR1 SGHTA, CDR2 FQGNSA. The V gene lost 3 bases and the J gene lost 5 bases, with 10 bases spanning the gap. Written as DNA, the CDR3 is TGTGCCAGCAGCTTTGGGACTGGGGAGACCCAGTACTTC. Amino acids: CASSFGTGETQYF. Supplemented by reference TRBV7-2 and TRBJ2-5, the full variable domain reads GAGVSQSPSNKVTEKGKDVELRCDPISGHTALYWYRQSLGQGLEFLIYFQGNSAPDKSGLPSDRFSAERTGGSVSTLTIQRTQQEDSAVYLCASSFGTGETQYFGPGTRLLVL.

The gene calls are TRBV11-3 and TRBJ2-5; D is unclear. The ends were cut back, 1 base at V and 5 bases at J, with 5 bases in the middle. The CDR3 has 12 residues. The germline V gene encodes CDR1 SGHNT and CDR2 YENEEA. This CDR3 reads CASSLVGETQYF. CDR3 bases: TGTGCCAGCAGCTTAGTGGGGGAGACCCAGTACTTC.

CDR3 DNA sequence: TGCGCCAGCAGCCAAACGACAGGGTGGGTCTACGAGCAGTACTTC. This gives the protein CASSQTTGWVYEQYF. The V gene is TRBV4-3, the J gene TRBJ2-7, with 7 bases matching TRBD1. J lost 3 bases, V lost 2 bases, and 7 bases had no gene match. The CDR3 runs to 15 residues. In germline, CDR1 is LGHNA, CDR2 YSLEER.

This rearrangement joins TRBV28 to TRBJ2-7; 7 nucleotides align to TRBD2. Germline V gene lookup returns CDR1 MDHEN and CDR2 SYDVKM. V lost 4 bases, J lost 0 bases, and 6 bases stayed unmatched. CDR3 length: 15 amino acids. The CDR3 DNA sequence: TGTGCCAGCAGTTCTCGCGCGGGAGCCTCCTACGAGCAGTACTTC. Translation: CASSSRAGASYEQYF.

This clone was detected only a few times. The chain links TRBV2 to TRBJ1-1; the match to TRBD1 covers 8 bases. CDR1 is SNHLY and CDR2 is FYNNEI in the germline V gene. This CDR3 region has 14 residues. J lost 5 bases, V lost 3 bases, and 5 bases had no gene match. The CDR3 bases are TGTGCCAGCAGTGACCGGACAGGGAGAACTGAAGCTTTCTTT. Its translation: CASSDRTGRTEAFF.

The rearrangement uses TRBV7-2 and TRBJ1-1; D gene ambiguous. V was pared by 7 bases and J by 0 bases, with 15 bases between. This CDR3 has 15 residues. The V gene's germline CDR1 is SGHTA and CDR2 FQGNSA. The CDR3 loop is CASNKRSLLNTEAFF. DNA of the CDR3: TGTGCCAGCAACAAAAGATCACTATTGAACACTGAAGCTTTCTTT. Full variable domain (remainder filled in from reference TRBV7-2 and TRBJ1-1): GAGVSQSPSNKVTEKGKDVELRCDPISGHTALYWYRQSLGQGLEFLIYFQGNSAPDKSGLPSDRFSAERTGGSVSTLTIQRTQQEDSAVYLCASNKRSLLNTEAFFGQGTRLTVV.

The chain is built from TRBV5-4 and TRBJ2-3; TRBD2 aligns across 10 bases. The germline CDR1 and CDR2 sequences are SGHNT and YYREEE (reference sequence). V lost 0 bases to trimming and J lost 9 bases; unmatched junction nucleotides: 7. The CDR3 loop spans 15 amino acids. The DNA of the CDR3 is TGTGCCAGCAGCTTGGGCGGACTAGCGGAAAACACGCAGTATTTT. It specifies CASSLGGLAENTQYF.

V is TRBV5-1 and J is TRBJ1-3, with 7 bases fitting TRBD1. This CDR3 contains 15 residues. The germline V gene has CDR1 SGHRS and CDR2 YFSETQ. J gave up 0 bases and V 5 bases, and 5 bases lay outside the gene matches. CDR3 bases: TGCGCCAGCAGGGGGCCAGGGGGCTCTGGAAACACCATATATTTT. Amino acids: CASRGPGGSGNTIYF.

The gene calls are TRBV5-1 and TRBJ2-2; TRBD2 is a possible D gene (5 bases). V was cut by 4 bases and J by 6 bases, with 16 bases left in between. The CDR3 covers 15 residues. Germline loops: CDR1 SGHRS, CDR2 YFSETQ. The DNA for the CDR3 is TGCGCCAGCAGCACCCACAAGGGAGCAGCCGGGGAGCTGTTTTTT. Amino acids: CASSTHKGAAGELFF.

This chain uses TRBV5-1 with TRBJ2-1; D is perhaps TRBD2 (6 bases). The V and J ends lost 0 bases and 5 bases respectively, with 12 bases between them. The CDR3 is 15 residues long. Germline CDR1 is SGHRS and CDR2 is YFSETQ. Here the CDR3 reads CASSLDGGVDNEQFF. As DNA, the CDR3 is TGCGCCAGCAGCTTGGACGGCGGGGTTGACAATGAGCAGTTCTTC.

J is TRBJ2-7 and V is TRBV6-5, with 7 bases that match TRBD2. The length of the CDR3 is 15 residues. The germline V gene encodes CDR1 MNHEY and CDR2 SVGAGI. Trimming cost V 5 bases and J 5 bases; bases outside gene matches: 12. CDR3 sequence: CASSASGWGGDEQYF. As DNA, the CDR3 is TGTGCCAGCAGTGCCTCAGGGTGGGGAGGGGACGAGCAGTACTTC.

This sequence joins TRBV18 and TRBJ2-3; 10 nucleotides line up with TRBD2. The CDR3 extends over 17 amino acids. Trimming at V came to 5 bases and at J to 4 bases, leaving 12 bases not matched to a gene. Germline V gives CDR1 KGHSH, CDR2 LQKENI. The CDR3 region has the DNA TGTGCCAGCTCAAAGCGGGAGGGCCCGAAGGGGCCAGATACGCAGTATTTT. Encoded protein: CASSKREGPKGPDTQYF.

J is TRBJ1-2 and V is TRBV29-1; D call uncertain. Germline CDR1 and CDR2: SQVTM and ANQGSEA. V was trimmed by 3 bases and J by 4 bases, leaving 12 bases between them. This CDR3 region has 13 residues. The CDR3 region has the DNA TGCAGCGTTGACGCGCCTGCAGGCTATGGCTACACCTTC. This encodes CSVDAPAGYGYTF.

This clone was recorded a few times. This chain links TRBV19 with TRBJ1-1; possible D gene TRBD1, 6 bases. The CDR3 loop spans 14 amino acids. V lost 3 bases and J lost 7, with 15 bases in between. CDR1 and CDR2 from the germline V gene are LNHDA and SQIVND (reference sequence). The CDR3 DNA reads as TGTGCCAGTAGTATCCTCAGAGACAGGCTTGAAGCTTTCTTT. As protein: CASSILRDRLEAFF.

The rearrangement uses TRBV5-1 and TRBJ2-4; weak D call: TRBD1 (6 bases). V gave up 0 bases and J gave up 0 bases, with 10 bases separating them. The CDR3 consists of 16 residues. The germline CDR1 and CDR2 sequences are SGHRS and YFSETQ. DNA of the CDR3: TGCGCCAGCAGCTTGGGGGGGCAGCTAGCCAAAAACATTCAGTACTTC. Translating it yields CASSLGGQLAKNIQYF.

The chain combines TRBV5-4 with TRBJ2-2, with D possibly being TRBD1 (6 bases). Germline loops: CDR1 SGHNT, CDR2 YYREEE (reference sequence). The CDR3 runs 12 residues. Trimming took 5 bases from V and 10 from J, leaving 12 bases between them. CDR3 region: CASRLTGEELFF. The CDR3 coding sequence is TGTGCCAGCAGACTGACAGGCGAGGAGCTGTTTTTT.